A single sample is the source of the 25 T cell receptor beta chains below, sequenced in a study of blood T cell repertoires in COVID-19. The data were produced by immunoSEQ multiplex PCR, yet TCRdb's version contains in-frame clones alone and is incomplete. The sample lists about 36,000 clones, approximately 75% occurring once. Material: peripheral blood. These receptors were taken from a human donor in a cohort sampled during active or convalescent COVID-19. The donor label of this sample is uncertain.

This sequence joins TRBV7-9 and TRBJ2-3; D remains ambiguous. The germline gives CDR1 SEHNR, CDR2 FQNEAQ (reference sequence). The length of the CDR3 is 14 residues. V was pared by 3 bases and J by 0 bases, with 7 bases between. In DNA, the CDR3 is TGTGCCAGCAGCTTCGCAACTAGCACAGATACGCAGTATTTT. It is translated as CASSFATSTDTQYF. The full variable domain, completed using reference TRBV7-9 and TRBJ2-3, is DTGVSQNPRHKITKRGQNVTFRCDPISEHNRLYWYRQTLGQGPEFLTYFQNEAQLEKSRLLSDRFSAERPKGSFSTLEIQRTEQGDSAMYLCASSFATSTDTQYFGPGTRLTVL.

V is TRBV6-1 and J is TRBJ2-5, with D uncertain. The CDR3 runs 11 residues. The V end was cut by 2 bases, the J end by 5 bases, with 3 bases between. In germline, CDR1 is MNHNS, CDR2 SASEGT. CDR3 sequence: CASSERETQYF. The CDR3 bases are TGTGCCAGCAGTGAACGGGAGACCCAGTACTTC.

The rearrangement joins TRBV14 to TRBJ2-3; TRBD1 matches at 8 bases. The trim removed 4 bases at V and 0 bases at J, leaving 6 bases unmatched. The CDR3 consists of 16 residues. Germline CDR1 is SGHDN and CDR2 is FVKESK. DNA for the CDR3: TGTGCCAGCAGCCTTCGGACAGGGCTTAGCACAGATACGCAGTATTTT. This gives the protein CASSLRTGLSTDTQYF.

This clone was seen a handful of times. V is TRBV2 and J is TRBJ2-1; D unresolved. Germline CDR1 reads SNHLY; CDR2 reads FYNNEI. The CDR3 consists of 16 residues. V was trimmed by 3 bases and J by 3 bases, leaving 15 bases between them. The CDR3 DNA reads TGTGCCAGCAGTGAGTCTTTGGGCTATATCTACAATGAGCAGTTCTTC. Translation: CASSESLGYIYNEQFF.

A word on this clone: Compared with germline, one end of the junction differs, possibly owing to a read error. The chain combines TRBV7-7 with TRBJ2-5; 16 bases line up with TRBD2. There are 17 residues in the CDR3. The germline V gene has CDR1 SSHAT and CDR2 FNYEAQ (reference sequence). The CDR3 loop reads CASSPGLAGGAGETQYF. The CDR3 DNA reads TGTGCTAGCAGCCCGGGACTAGCGGGAGGGGCCGGAGAGACCCAGTACTTC.

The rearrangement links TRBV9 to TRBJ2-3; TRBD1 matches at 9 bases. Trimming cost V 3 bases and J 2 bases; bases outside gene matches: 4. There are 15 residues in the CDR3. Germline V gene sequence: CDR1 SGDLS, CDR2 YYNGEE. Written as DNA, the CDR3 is TGTGCCAGCAGCGCCGGGACAGGGCTCACAGATACGCAGTATTTT. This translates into CASSAGTGLTDTQYF. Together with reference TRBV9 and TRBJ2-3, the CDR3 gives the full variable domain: DSGVTQTPKHLITATGQRVTLRCSPRSGDLSVYWYQQSLDQGLQFLIQYYNGEERAKGNILERFSAQQFPDLHSELNLSSLELGDSALYFCASSAGTGLTDTQYFGPGTRLTVL.

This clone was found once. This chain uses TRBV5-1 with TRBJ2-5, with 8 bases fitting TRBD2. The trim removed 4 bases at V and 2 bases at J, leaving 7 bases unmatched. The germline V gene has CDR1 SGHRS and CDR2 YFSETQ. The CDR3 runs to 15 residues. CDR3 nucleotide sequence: TGCGCCAGCAGCCCTCTAGCGGGCTATCAAGAGACCCAGTACTTC. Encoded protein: CASSPLAGYQETQYF. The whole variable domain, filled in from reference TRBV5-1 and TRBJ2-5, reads KAGVTQTPRYLIKTRGQQVTLSCSPISGHRSVSWYQQTPGQGLQFLFEYFSETQRNKGNFPGRFSGRQFSNSRSEMNVSTLELGDSALYLCASSPLAGYQETQYFGPGTRLLVL.

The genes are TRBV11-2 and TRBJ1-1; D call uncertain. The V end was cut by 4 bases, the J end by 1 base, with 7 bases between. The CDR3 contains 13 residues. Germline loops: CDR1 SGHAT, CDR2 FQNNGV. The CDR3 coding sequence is TGTGCCAGCAGCTGGGGAGAGAACACTGAAGCTTTCTTT. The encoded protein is CASSWGENTEAFF.

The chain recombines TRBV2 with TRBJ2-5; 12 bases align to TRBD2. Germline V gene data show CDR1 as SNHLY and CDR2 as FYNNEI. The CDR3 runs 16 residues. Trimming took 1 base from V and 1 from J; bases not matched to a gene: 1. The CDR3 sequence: CASSEVGLAGQETQYF. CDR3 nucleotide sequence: TGTGCCAGCAGTGAAGTGGGACTAGCGGGCCAAGAGACCCAGTACTTC. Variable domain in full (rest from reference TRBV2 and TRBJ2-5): EPEVTQTPSHQVTQMGQEVILRCVPISNHLYFYWYRQILGQKVEFLVSFYNNEISEKSEIFDDQFSVERPDGSNFTLKIRSTKLEDSAMYFCASSEVGLAGQETQYFGPGTRLLVL.

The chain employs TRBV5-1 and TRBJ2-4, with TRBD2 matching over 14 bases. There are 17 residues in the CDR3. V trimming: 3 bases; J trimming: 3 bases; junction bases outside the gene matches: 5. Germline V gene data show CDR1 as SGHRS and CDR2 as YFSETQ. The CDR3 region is CASSSGLAGVSKNIQYF. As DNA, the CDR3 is TGCGCCAGCAGCTCGGGACTAGCGGGAGTCAGCAAAAACATTCAGTACTTC.

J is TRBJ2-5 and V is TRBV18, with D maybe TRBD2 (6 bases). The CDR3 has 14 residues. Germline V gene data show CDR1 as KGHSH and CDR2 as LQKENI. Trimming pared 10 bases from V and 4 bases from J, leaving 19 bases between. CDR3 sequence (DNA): TGTGCCAATAATGGAGGGAACCCCCTAGAGACCCAGTACTTC. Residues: CANNGGNPLETQYF.

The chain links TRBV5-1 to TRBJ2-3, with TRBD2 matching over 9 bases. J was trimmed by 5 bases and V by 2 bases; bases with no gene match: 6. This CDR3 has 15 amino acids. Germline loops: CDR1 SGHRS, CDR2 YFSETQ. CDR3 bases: TGCGCCAGCAGCTTTGTAGCGGGAGACTTAGATACGCAGTATTTT. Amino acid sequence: CASSFVAGDLDTQYF.

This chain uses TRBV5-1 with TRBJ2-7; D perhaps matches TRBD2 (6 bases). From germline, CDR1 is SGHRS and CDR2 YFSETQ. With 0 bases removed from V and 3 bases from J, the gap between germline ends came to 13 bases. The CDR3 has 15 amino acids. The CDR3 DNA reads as TGCGCCAGCAGCTTGGATGGGGGAGGCCTCTACGAGCAGTACTTC. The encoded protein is CASSLDGGGLYEQYF.

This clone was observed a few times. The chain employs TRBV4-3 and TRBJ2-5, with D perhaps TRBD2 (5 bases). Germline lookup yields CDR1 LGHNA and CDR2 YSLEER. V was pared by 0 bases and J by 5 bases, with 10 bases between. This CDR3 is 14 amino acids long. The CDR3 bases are TGCGCCAGCAGCCAAGATCTCGGGGAGGAGACCCAGTACTTC. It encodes CASSQDLGEETQYF.

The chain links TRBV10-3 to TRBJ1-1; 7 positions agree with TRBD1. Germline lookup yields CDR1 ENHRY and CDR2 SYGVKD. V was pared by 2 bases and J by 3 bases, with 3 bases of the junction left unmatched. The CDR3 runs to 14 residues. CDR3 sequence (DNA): TGTGCCATCAGTGAGGCTACAGGGGACACTGAAGCTTTCTTT. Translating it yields CAISEATGDTEAFF.

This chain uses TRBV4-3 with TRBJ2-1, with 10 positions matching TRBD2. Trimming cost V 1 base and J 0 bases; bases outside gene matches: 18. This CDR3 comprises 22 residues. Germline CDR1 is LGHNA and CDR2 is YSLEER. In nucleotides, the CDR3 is TGCGCCAGCAGCCAAGGAGTTGTAACTAGCGGGAAACTTCGAAGCTCCTACAATGAGCAGTTCTTC. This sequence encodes CASSQGVVTSGKLRSSYNEQFF.

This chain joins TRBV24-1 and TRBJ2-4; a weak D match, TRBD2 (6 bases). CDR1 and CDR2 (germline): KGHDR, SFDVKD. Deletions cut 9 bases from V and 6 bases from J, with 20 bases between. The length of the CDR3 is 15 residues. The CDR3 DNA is TGTGCCACCTCCTCCGCGGGGCCTGGGGGAAACATTCAGTACTTC. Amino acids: CATSSAGPGGNIQYF.

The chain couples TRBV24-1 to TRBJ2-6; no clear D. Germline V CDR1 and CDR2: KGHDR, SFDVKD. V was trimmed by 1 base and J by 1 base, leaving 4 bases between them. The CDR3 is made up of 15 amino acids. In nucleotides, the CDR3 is TGTGCCACCAGTGATTTCGGTTCTGGGGCCAACGTCCTGACTTTC. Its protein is CATSDFGSGANVLTF.

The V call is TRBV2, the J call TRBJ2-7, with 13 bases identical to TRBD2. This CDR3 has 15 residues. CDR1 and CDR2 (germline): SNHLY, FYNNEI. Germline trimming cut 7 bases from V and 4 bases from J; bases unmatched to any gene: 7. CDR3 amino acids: CASNLGLAGRYEQYF. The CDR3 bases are TGTGCCAGCAACCTGGGACTAGCGGGACGTTACGAGCAGTACTTC.

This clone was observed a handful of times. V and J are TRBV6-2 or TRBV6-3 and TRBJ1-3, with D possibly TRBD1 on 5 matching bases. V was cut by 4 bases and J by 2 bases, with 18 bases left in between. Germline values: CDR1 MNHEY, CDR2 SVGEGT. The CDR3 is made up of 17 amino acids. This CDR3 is CASSSAPEPGTGNTIYF. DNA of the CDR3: TGTGCCAGCAGTTCCGCCCCTGAACCAGGGACTGGAAACACCATATATTTT.

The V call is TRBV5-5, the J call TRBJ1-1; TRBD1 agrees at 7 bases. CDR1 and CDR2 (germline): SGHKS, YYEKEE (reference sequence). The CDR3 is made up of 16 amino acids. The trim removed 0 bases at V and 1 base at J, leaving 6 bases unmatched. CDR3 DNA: TGTGCCAGCAGCTTGGAAGGGGGCGGGCGGAACACTGAAGCTTTCTTT. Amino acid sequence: CASSLEGGGRNTEAFF.

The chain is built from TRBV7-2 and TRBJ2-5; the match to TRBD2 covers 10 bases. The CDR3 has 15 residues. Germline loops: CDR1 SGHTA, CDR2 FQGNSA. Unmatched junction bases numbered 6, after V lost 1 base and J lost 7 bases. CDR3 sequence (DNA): TGTGCCAGCAGCTTAGGAGCGGGAGGGAAGGGGACCCAGTACTTC. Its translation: CASSLGAGGKGTQYF.

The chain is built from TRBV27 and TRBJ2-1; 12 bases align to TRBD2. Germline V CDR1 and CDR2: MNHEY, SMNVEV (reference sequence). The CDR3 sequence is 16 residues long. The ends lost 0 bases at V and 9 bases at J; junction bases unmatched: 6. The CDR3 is CASSLSMTSGSGEQFF. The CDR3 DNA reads TGTGCCAGCAGTTTATCGATGACTAGCGGGAGTGGTGAGCAGTTCTTC.

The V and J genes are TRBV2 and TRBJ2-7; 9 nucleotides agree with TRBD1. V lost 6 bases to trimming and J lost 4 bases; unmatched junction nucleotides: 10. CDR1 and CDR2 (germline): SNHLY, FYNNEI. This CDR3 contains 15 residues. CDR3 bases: TGTGCCAGCAGGACCGGGACAGGGAATCAGTACGAGCAGTACTTC. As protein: CASRTGTGNQYEQYF.

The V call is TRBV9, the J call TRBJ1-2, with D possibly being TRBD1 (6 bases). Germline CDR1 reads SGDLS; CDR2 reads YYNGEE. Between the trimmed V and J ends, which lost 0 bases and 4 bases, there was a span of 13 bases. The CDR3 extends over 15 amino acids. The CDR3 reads CASSVEGRGVYGYTF. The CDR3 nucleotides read TGTGCCAGCAGCGTAGAAGGCAGGGGTGTCTATGGCTACACCTTC.